This passage covers 19 T cell receptor beta chains from one sample sequenced in a study of blood T cell repertoires in COVID-19. Sequencing used immunoSEQ multiplex PCR; TCRdb keeps in-frame clones, though not all of them. This sample carries 150,000 to 160,000 clones, over 70% of them seen once, and the ten largest clones take 0.45% to 0.6%. Sequenced material: peripheral blood. These receptors all stem from a man between 60 and 75 years old with acute or convalescent COVID-19.

The chain has TRBV6-2 or TRBV6-3 and TRBJ1-2; no reliable D call. Trimming removed 2 bases from V and 2 bases from J, with 9 bases in between. CDR1 MNHEY and CDR2 SVGEGT come from the germline V gene. The CDR3 spans 14 residues. The CDR3 sequence: CASSYDGENYGYTF. The CDR3 DNA reads TGTGCCAGCAGTTACGATGGAGAAAACTATGGCTACACCTTC.

This clone was observed once. The rearrangement uses TRBV6-5 and TRBJ2-3; 9 nucleotides agree with TRBD2. CDR1 MNHEY and CDR2 SVGAGI come from the germline V gene. V lost 4 bases, J lost 5 bases, and 10 bases stayed unmatched. The CDR3 runs 16 residues. CDR3 residues: CASSFSAGGSGDTQYF. The CDR3 bases are TGTGCCAGCAGTTTCTCGGCGGGGGGGTCCGGAGATACGCAGTATTTT.

This rearrangement joins TRBV27 to TRBJ2-4, with TRBD2 identical over 8 bases. The CDR3 has 11 residues. From germline, CDR1 is MNHEY and CDR2 SMNVEV (reference sequence). Trimming took 6 bases from V and 15 from J; bases not matched to a gene: 7. The CDR3 protein is CASSLAGRLYF. CDR3 bases: TGTGCCAGCAGCTTAGCGGGAAGACTGTACTTC.

The chain links TRBV27 to TRBJ2-7; 9 nucleotides agree with TRBD2. The CDR3 covers 13 residues. The germline gives CDR1 MNHEY, CDR2 SMNVEV (reference sequence). With 10 bases clipped from V and 5 bases from J, the junction kept 9 bases outside the gene matches. The CDR3 coding sequence is TGTGCCACCCGCGAGACTAGCGGCAACGAGCAGTACTTC. Protein product: CATRETSGNEQYF.

V usage is TRBV28 and J usage is TRBJ2-7; 10 bases match TRBD1. This CDR3 contains 17 residues. Trimming took 5 bases from V and 6 from J; bases not matched to a gene: 16. Germline-derived CDR1 and CDR2 are MDHEN and SYDVKM. The DNA of the CDR3 is TGTGCCAGCAGTCTACCGGGACAGGGGTTTTTTGGTCGCGAGCAGTACTTC. Protein: CASSLPGQGFFGREQYF.

This chain uses TRBV29-1 with TRBJ1-1; D unclear. Trimming cost V 4 bases and J 0 bases, with 6 bases left between them. This CDR3 is built from 12 residues. From germline, CDR1 is SQVTM and CDR2 ANQGSEA. CDR3 residues: CSVALMNTEAFF. In DNA, the CDR3 is TGCAGCGTTGCTTTAATGAACACTGAAGCTTTCTTT.

V and J are TRBV19 and TRBJ2-7; TRBD1 matches at 8 bases. From germline, CDR1 is LNHDA and CDR2 SQIVND (reference sequence). This CDR3 is built from 13 residues. V shed 6 bases and J 5 bases; nucleotides not matched to a gene: 6. As DNA, the CDR3 is TGTGCCAGTAGAGGACAGGGCGCCCACGAGCAGTACTTC. It yields the protein CASRGQGAHEQYF. Looking up the rest from reference TRBV19 and TRBJ2-7 gives the full variable domain: DGGITQSPKYLFRKEGQNVTLSCEQNLNHDAMYWYRQDPGQGLRLIYYSQIVNDFQKGDIAEGYSVSREKKESFPLTVTSAQKNPTAFYLCASRGQGAHEQYFGPGTRLTVT.

The rearrangement links TRBV6-5 to TRBJ2-1; TRBD2 might be the D (6 bases). V was pared by 2 bases and J by 6 bases, with 11 bases between. There are 14 residues in the CDR3. Germline values: CDR1 MNHEY, CDR2 SVGAGI. The CDR3 DNA is TGTGCCAGCAGTTACGCAGGGACTCTCAATGAGCAGTTCTTC. Protein product: CASSYAGTLNEQFF.

This clone has a single count. The chain joins TRBV27 to TRBJ1-1, with 10 bases fitting TRBD1. The V gene end was trimmed by 5 bases and the J gene end by 6 bases; junction bases not matched to a gene: 9. CDR3 length equals 15 residues. Germline V CDR1 and CDR2: MNHEY, SMNVEV (reference sequence). In DNA, the CDR3 is TGTGCCAGCAGTCCTCGGGACAGGGGAATCGCTGAAGCTTTCTTT. This gives the protein CASSPRDRGIAEAFF.

The chain combines TRBV6-2 or TRBV6-3 with TRBJ2-7; perhaps TRBD2 as D (5 bases). This CDR3 is 15 amino acids long. Trimming took off 0 bases at V and 2 bases at J, with 11 bases between the two ends. The germline V gene has CDR1 MNHEY and CDR2 SVGEGT. CDR3 nucleotide sequence: TGTGCCAGCAGTTACTCGAGAGGGCCCCCCTACGAGCAGTACTTC. Residues: CASSYSRGPPYEQYF.

The V and J genes are TRBV18 and TRBJ2-5; the match to TRBD2 covers 10 bases. The V and J ends lost 0 bases and 6 bases, in that order; junction bases with no gene match: 10. The CDR3 covers 17 residues. Germline V gene sequence: CDR1 KGHSH, CDR2 LQKENI. The CDR3 protein is CASSPPMSSGSGKTQYF. DNA for the CDR3: TGTGCCAGCTCACCACCGATGTCTAGCGGGAGCGGGAAGACCCAGTACTTC.

V gene TRBV28 combines with J gene TRBJ2-7, with 8 positions matching TRBD2. CDR3 length equals 14 residues. The germline CDR1 and CDR2 sequences are MDHEN and SYDVKM. V dropped 6 bases and J dropped 0; count of bases not matched to a gene: 4. The CDR3 DNA reads as TGTGCCAGCAGAGCAAGCGGGGGCTCCTACGAGCAGTACTTC. Encoded protein: CASRASGGSYEQYF.

This rearrangement joins TRBV20-1 to TRBJ2-7; 9 bases are shared with TRBD2. The V segment lost 3 bases and the J segment 0 bases; nucleotides outside the gene matches: 3. In germline, CDR1 is DFQATT, CDR2 SNEGSKA (reference sequence). This CDR3 has 14 amino acids. This chain's CDR3 is CSASQAGGSYEQYF. The CDR3 DNA is TGCAGTGCTAGTCAAGCGGGGGGCTCCTACGAGCAGTACTTC.

The rearrangement links TRBV19 to TRBJ2-7; 9 bases are a match to TRBD1. The V segment lost 4 bases and the J segment 3 bases; nucleotides outside the gene matches: 4. The CDR3 contains 14 residues. CDR1 is LNHDA, CDR2 SQIVND, per germline (reference sequence). The CDR3 sequence: CASSRPGQGYEQYF. The CDR3 coding sequence is TGTGCCAGTAGTAGGCCGGGACAGGGCTACGAGCAGTACTTC.

Only a few counts were recorded for this clone. The chain employs TRBV30 and TRBJ1-1; 11 bases agree with TRBD1. This CDR3 is 14 amino acids long. With V trimmed by 1 base and J by 4 bases, 2 bases remained unmatched. In germline, CDR1 is GTSNPN, CDR2 SVGIG (reference sequence). The CDR3: CAWSAGTGGTEAFF. DNA of the CDR3: TGTGCCTGGAGTGCCGGGACAGGGGGCACTGAAGCTTTCTTT.

This sequence joins TRBV7-8 and TRBJ2-7, with 9 positions matching TRBD1. The CDR3 contains 15 residues. Germline V gives CDR1 SGHVS, CDR2 FQNEAQ. V dropped 5 bases and J dropped 3; count of bases not matched to a gene: 8. The CDR3 coding sequence is TGTGCCAGCAGCAGGACGGGGACAGGGCTCTACGAGCAGTACTTC. It encodes CASSRTGTGLYEQYF.

The chain is built from TRBV7-9 and TRBJ1-4, with 9 bases aligning to TRBD1. The CDR3 sequence is 14 residues long. V shed 4 bases, J shed 4 bases, and the junction held 1 base outside the gene matches. Germline V gene sequence: CDR1 SEHNR, CDR2 FQNEAQ (reference sequence). CDR3 coding DNA: TGTGCCAGCAGCTCGGACAGGGGTAATGAAAAACTGTTTTTT. Protein product: CASSSDRGNEKLFF.

The V call is TRBV6-5, the J call TRBJ2-1; D is possibly TRBD1 (6 bases). CDR1 is MNHEY and CDR2 is SVGAGI in the germline V gene. The V end was cut by 5 bases, the J end by 8 bases, with 16 bases between. The CDR3 is 14 residues long. The CDR3 coding sequence is TGTGCCAGCAGTCCCACACAGGGTCTTCATGAGCAGTTCTTC. It yields the protein CASSPTQGLHEQFF.

This clone has a handful of counts. This chain joins TRBV29-1 and TRBJ2-1, with 10 positions matching TRBD2. V shed 2 bases and J 9 bases; nucleotides not matched to a gene: 13. The V gene's germline CDR1 is SQVTM and CDR2 ANQGSEA. The CDR3 extends over 16 amino acids. The CDR3 spells CSVEPHGSGRAPEQFF. The CDR3 nucleotides are TGCAGCGTTGAACCCCATGGGAGCGGGAGGGCCCCTGAGCAGTTCTTC.